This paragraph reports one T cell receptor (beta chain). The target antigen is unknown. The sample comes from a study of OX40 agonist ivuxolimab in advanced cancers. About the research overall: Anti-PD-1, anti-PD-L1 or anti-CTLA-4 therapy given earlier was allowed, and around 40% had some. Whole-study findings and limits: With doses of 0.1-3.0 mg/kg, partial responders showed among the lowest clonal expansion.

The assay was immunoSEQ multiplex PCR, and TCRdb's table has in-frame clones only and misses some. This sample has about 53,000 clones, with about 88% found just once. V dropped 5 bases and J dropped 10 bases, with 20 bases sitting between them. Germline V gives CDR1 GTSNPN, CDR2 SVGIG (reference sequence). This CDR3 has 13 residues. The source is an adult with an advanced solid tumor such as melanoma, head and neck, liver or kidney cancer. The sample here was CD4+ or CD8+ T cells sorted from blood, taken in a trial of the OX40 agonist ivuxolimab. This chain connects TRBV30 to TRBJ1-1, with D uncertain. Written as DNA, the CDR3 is TGTGCCTGGGGACTCTCCTTGGGCGGGTTAGCTTTCTTT. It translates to CAWGLSLGGLAFF.